The table lists the clone carrying this T cell receptor beta chain with a few counts. What it binds is not known. This entry is derived from a study of blood T cells in healthy people across ages. Findings of the study overall: Calculation of diversity from one million T cells yielded estimates considered to be underestimates. TCR beta diversity tracked closely with naive T cell percentage. Higher diversity and more naive CD4+ cells were features of long-lived donors, compared to aged donors. Leaving the PBMCs unsorted stopped any conclusive comparison of naive versus antigen-experienced cells.

Trimming removed 3 bases from V and 8 bases from J; junction bases left unmatched: 6. The CDR3 runs to 15 residues. Germline CDR1 reads SGHTA; CDR2 reads FQGTGA. With a J-beta primer mix and a sample-barcoded 5' primer, a second PCR ran 7 to 11 cycles. TCRdb itself ran the 5' RACE reads through MiXCR, one entry per CDR3 protein. The sample yields some 1.4 million distinct CDR3 sequences, approximately 40% seen once. The V and J genes are TRBV7-3 and TRBJ1-6; 8 nucleotides agree with TRBD1. This clonotype was sampled from a woman in her late teens or twenties in good health. Input material: blood. The CDR3 coding sequence is TGTGCCAGCAGCTTGACCCCAGGGGGCGATTCACCCCTCCACTTT. It codes for CASSLTPGGDSPLHF.